This TCR beta chain was recorded in a study of cytomegalovirus exposure and HLA in healthy donors. The ends were cut back, 4 bases at V and 4 bases at J, with 5 bases in the middle. CDR1 and CDR2 (germline): LNHNV, YYDKDF (reference sequence). The CDR3 totals 12 residues. Comment on this clone: Its antigen is not known.

General study points: Clonal expansion was found to be greater in HLA-associated TCR beta chains than in equally common others in a later analysis. Upon later analysis, TCR association rates were observed to vary by HLA locus, being highest for DRB1 and lowest for HLA-C.

The PCR made use of 60 Vbeta and 13 Jbeta primers. The table came from immunoSEQ multiplex PCR; TCRdb's copy has only in-frame clones and leaves some out. In all, the sample yields about 200,000 clones. This clonotype was sampled from a girl aged 2 to 10 in good health and CMV-seropositive. The rearrangement links TRBV15 to TRBJ2-1; D gene unclear. Sequencing was carried out using PBMCs. CDR3: CATSTVYNEQFF. The DNA of the CDR3 is TGTGCCACCAGCACAGTGTACAATGAGCAGTTCTTC.